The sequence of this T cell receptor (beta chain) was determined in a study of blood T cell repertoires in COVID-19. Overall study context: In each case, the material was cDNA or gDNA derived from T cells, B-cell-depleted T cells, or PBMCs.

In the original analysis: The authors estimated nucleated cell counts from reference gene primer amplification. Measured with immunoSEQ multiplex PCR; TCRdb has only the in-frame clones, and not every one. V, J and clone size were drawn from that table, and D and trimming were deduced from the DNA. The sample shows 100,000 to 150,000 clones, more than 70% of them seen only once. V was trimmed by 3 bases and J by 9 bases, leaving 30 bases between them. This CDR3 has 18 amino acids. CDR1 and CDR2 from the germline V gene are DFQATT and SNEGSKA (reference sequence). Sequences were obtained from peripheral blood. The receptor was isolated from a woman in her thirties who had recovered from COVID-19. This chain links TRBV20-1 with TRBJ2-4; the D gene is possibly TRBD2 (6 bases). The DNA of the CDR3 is TGCAGTGCTAGTGGTATGTTAGGGGTAGCGGAACAAGGAGGCATTCAGTACTTC. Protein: CSASGMLGVAEQGGIQYF.